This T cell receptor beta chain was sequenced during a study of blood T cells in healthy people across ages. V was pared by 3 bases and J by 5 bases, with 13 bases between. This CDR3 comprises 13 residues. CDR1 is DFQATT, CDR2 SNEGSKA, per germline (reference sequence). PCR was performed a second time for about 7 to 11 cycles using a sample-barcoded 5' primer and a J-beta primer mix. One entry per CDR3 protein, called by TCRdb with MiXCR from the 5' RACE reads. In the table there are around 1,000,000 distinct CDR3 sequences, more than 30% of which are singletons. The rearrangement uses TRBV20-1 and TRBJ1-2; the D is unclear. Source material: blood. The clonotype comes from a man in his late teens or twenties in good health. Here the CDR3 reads CSASGPDGYGYTF. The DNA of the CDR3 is TGCAGTGCTAGTGGCCCTGACGGATATGGCTACACCTTC.